A selection of T cell receptor beta chains follows, all from one sample in a study of patients and donors after allogeneic stem cell transplantation. TCRdb independently ran MiXCR on the RT-PCR reads; one entry per CDR3 protein. Among a few hundred thousand distinct CDR3 sequences listed, around two fifths were seen once. The specimen sequenced was blood, either unsorted or a sorted T cell fraction (not recorded which). Receptor source: a human donor who was either an allogeneic HSCT recipient or a stem cell or donor lymphocyte infusion donor (not recorded which). It is not recorded whose cells these are; they may come from a transplant donor. Each CDR3 is given with its conserved first and last residue. The D gene is left open where the match is weak. For some rows the clone size is stated as once, few or many, or as a class when expanded; others skip it.

J | D | size | V | DNA | CDR3
TRBJ1-2 | NA | NA | TRBV12-3/TRBV12-4 | TGTGCCAGCAGCCATTTCCCGGGTGCGAACTATGGCTACACCTTC | CASSHFPGANYGYTF
TRBJ1-1 | NA | NA | TRBV7-8 | TGTGCCAGCAGCTTATTGGGGGGCCGGACTGAAGCTTTCTTT | CASSLLGGRTEAFF
TRBJ1-5 | NA | few | TRBV6-6 | TGTGCCAGCAGCCTAGACAGTCCTGGCAATCAGCCCCAGCATTTT | CASSLDSPGNQPQHF
TRBJ2-3 | NA | few | TRBV5-1 | TGCGCCAGCAGCTTGGATGACAGCTACACAGATACGCAGTATTTT | CASSLDDSYTDTQYF
TRBJ1-4 | NA | NA | TRBV7-8 | TGTGCCAGCAGCCCTCGACGGGGACCAAATGAAAAACTGTTTTTT | CASSPRRGPNEKLFF
TRBJ2-4 | NA | NA | TRBV12-3/TRBV12-4 | TGTGCCAGCAGTTTACGCCCTGCGGACATTCAGTACTTC | CASSLRPADIQYF
TRBJ1-1 | NA | few | TRBV20-1 | TGCAGTGCTCCTCGGACGGGGACTGAAGCTTTCTTT | CSAPRTGTEAFF
TRBJ1-1 | TRBD1 | many | TRBV6-6 | TGTGCCAGCAGTTACGGGACAGGGTGGAACACTGAAGCTTTCTTT | CASSYGTGWNTEAFF
TRBJ2-1 | NA | once | TRBV7-3 | TGTGCCAGCAGCTTAACCAGGTTCAATGAGCAGTTCTTC | CASSLTRFNEQFF
TRBJ2-3 | NA | few | TRBV12-3/TRBV12-4 | TGTGCCAGCAGTTTCGGCAGGGCGACAGATACGCAGTATTTT | CASSFGRATDTQYF
TRBJ2-1 | NA | NA | TRBV4-3 | TGCGCCAGCAGCCAAGAGGGAACATTTTACAATGAGCAGTTCTTC | CASSQEGTFYNEQFF
TRBJ1-4 | TRBD1 | NA | TRBV25-1 | TGTGCCAGCAGCCAGGGGGCGGGGGGTGAAAAACTGTTTTTT | CASSQGAGGEKLFF
TRBJ1-2 | NA | NA | TRBV6-4 | TGTGCCAGCAGTGGGAGCCTGGGGTATGGCTACACCTTC | CASSGSLGYGYTF
TRBJ1-4 | NA | many | TRBV12-3/TRBV12-4 | TGTGCCAGCACCTCCAGGGTACTGTCTAATGAAAAACTGTTTTTT | CASTSRVLSNEKLFF
TRBJ2-6 | NA | NA | TRBV5-1 | TGCGCCAGCAGCCGCGACAATGGGGCCAACGTCCTGACTTTC | CASSRDNGANVLTF
TRBJ2-3 | TRBD1 | NA | TRBV12-3/TRBV12-4 | TGTGCCAGCAGTTTGGACAGGGGACCCTTCACAGATACGCAGTATTTT | CASSLDRGPFTDTQYF
TRBJ1-6 | NA | NA | TRBV27 | TGTGCCAGCACCCCGGGCCACGGGTATTCACCCCTCCACTTT | CASTPGHGYSPLHF
TRBJ1-6 | TRBD1 | NA | TRBV20-1 | TGCAGTGCTAGAGATTCCGGACAGGGGACCTATAATTCACCCCTCCACTTT | CSARDSGQGTYNSPLHF
TRBJ1-1 | TRBD1 | few | TRBV19 | TGTGCCAGTAGTATCGGACAGGGGGCATCCCCTGAAGCTTTCTTT | CASSIGQGASPEAFF
TRBJ1-3 | NA | NA | TRBV28 | TGTGCCAGCACCCAAACCGGCGGGCGGGCCCAGGCCATATATTTT | CASTQTGGRAQAIYF